This is a list of T cell receptor beta chains from one sample in a study of cytomegalovirus exposure and HLA in healthy donors. Here immunoSEQ multiplex PCR was the method, and the copy in TCRdb shows in-frame clones only, minus some. The table has 100,000 to 150,000 clones, over 15% seen once. Sequencing was performed on PBMCs. All receptors derive from a female donor in good health and CMV-seropositive. Both conserved end residues are part of each CDR3. A D gene is named only where the DNA matches it firmly. Expanded clones are given a class, and other clones once, few, many or no size at all.

V: TRBV9
J: TRBJ2-7
size: few
D: TRBD1
CDR3: CASSVASGTGYDEQYF
DNA: TGTGCCAGCAGCGTAGCTTCTGGGACAGGGTACGACGAGCAGTACTTC

V: TRBV9
J: TRBJ2-5
size: few
D: TRBD1
CDR3: CASSPWDRGTGETQYF
DNA: TGTGCCAGCAGCCCGTGGGACAGGGGGACTGGGGAGACCCAGTACTTC

V: TRBV19
J: TRBJ2-5
size: -
D: -
CDR3: CASTPMWGQETQYF
DNA: TGTGCCAGTACCCCTATGTGGGGCCAGGAGACCCAGTACTTC

V: TRBV7-2
J: TRBJ2-5
size: few
D: -
CDR3: CASRLSFLGGLETQYF
DNA: TGTGCCAGCAGGTTATCTTTTTTGGGGGGGCTCGAGACCCAGTACTTC

V: TRBV30
J: TRBJ2-7
size: -
D: TRBD2
CDR3: CAWGGLASANEQYF
DNA: TGTGCCTGGGGGGGACTAGCCTCGGCAAACGAGCAGTACTTC

V: TRBV7-2
J: TRBJ1-2
size: -
D: TRBD1
CDR3: CASSLDRQGWGYTF
DNA: TGTGCCAGCAGCTTAGATCGACAGGGTTGGGGCTACACCTTC

V: TRBV5-1
J: TRBJ1-2
size: few
D: -
CDR3: CASSLAVTGEVNYGYTF
DNA: TGCGCCAGCAGCTTGGCCGTGACAGGAGAAGTTAACTATGGCTACACCTTC

V: TRBV4-1
J: TRBJ1-4
size: few
D: -
CDR3: CASSQILQRSTNEKLFF
DNA: TGCGCCAGCAGCCAAATATTACAACGTTCGACTAATGAAAAACTGTTTTTT

V: TRBV7-2
J: TRBJ1-4
size: few
D: TRBD1
CDR3: CASSLGQARDEKLFF
DNA: TGTGCCAGCAGCTTGGGACAGGCGCGCGATGAAAAACTGTTTTTT

V: TRBV19
J: TRBJ2-3
size: -
D: -
CDR3: CASSIGGPGLSTDTQYF
DNA: TGTGCCAGTAGTATAGGAGGGCCGGGACTCAGCACAGATACGCAGTATTTT

V: TRBV6-1
J: TRBJ2-5
size: -
D: -
CDR3: CASSEADRDWTQYF
DNA: TGTGCCAGCAGTGAAGCAGACAGGGACTGGACCCAGTACTTC

V: TRBV7-9
J: TRBJ2-2
size: few
D: TRBD2
CDR3: CASIHGGLITGELFF
DNA: TGTGCCAGCATCCACGGGGGACTAATCACCGGGGAGCTGTTTTTT

V: TRBV7-3
J: TRBJ2-7
size: -
D: TRBD1
CDR3: CASSFAGGSSYEQYF
DNA: TGTGCCAGCAGCTTTGCAGGGGGCTCCTCCTACGAGCAGTACTTC

V: TRBV13
J: TRBJ2-1
size: -
D: TRBD1
CDR3: CASSPGRTGGKMDEQFF
DNA: TGTGCCAGCAGCCCAGGTCGGACAGGGGGCAAGATGGATGAGCAGTTCTTC

V: TRBV5-1
J: TRBJ2-7
size: few
D: TRBD2
CDR3: CASSSSQTSGRRYF
DNA: TGCGCCAGCAGCTCCTCCCAGACTAGCGGGAGGAGGTACTTC

V: TRBV18
J: TRBJ2-7
size: few
D: TRBD1
CDR3: CASSPQTGFNEQYF
DNA: TGTGCCAGCTCACCGCAGACAGGGTTCAACGAGCAGTACTTC

V: TRBV19
J: TRBJ1-5
size: -
D: -
CDR3: CASSTTGLNQPQHF
DNA: TGTGCCAGTAGTACGACAGGCCTTAATCAGCCCCAGCATTTT

V: TRBV6-1
J: TRBJ1-5
size: -
D: -
CDR3: CASSRWSNQPQHF
DNA: TGTGCCAGCAGCCGGTGGAGCAATCAGCCCCAGCATTTT

V: TRBV23-1
J: TRBJ1-5
size: -
D: -
CDR3: CASSLGRHQPQHF
DNA: TGCGCCAGCAGTCTAGGCAGGCATCAGCCCCAGCATTTT

V: TRBV7-2
J: TRBJ2-7
size: -
D: TRBD2
CDR3: CASSRTSGSHEQYF
DNA: TGTGCCAGCAGCCGGACTAGCGGGAGCCACGAGCAGTACTTC

V: TRBV4-1
J: TRBJ2-1
size: -
D: TRBD2
CDR3: CASSRTSGRDNEQFF
DNA: TGCGCCAGCAGCCGAACTAGCGGGAGAGACAATGAGCAGTTCTTC

V: TRBV7-9
J: TRBJ1-1
size: few
D: -
CDR3: CASSLPYSQAEAFF
DNA: TGTGCCAGCAGCTTACCCTATAGTCAGGCTGAAGCTTTCTTT

V: TRBV6-5
J: TRBJ2-7
size: -
D: TRBD1
CDR3: CASLGQSYEQYF
DNA: TGTGCCAGCTTGGGACAGTCCTACGAGCAGTACTTC

V: TRBV9
J: TRBJ2-3
size: -
D: -
CDR3: CASSAGIPTDTQYF
DNA: TGTGCCAGCAGCGCAGGTATCCCCACAGATACGCAGTATTTT

V: TRBV5-1
J: TRBJ2-7
size: few
D: TRBD2
CDR3: CASSFGGGVYEQYF
DNA: TGCGCCAGCAGCTTCGGGGGGGGCGTCTACGAGCAGTACTTC

V: TRBV5-6
J: TRBJ1-2
size: -
D: TRBD1
CDR3: CASSLSSGQFYYGYTF
DNA: TGTGCCAGCAGCTTAAGTTCGGGACAGTTCTACTATGGCTACACCTTC

V: TRBV6-5
J: TRBJ1-5
size: few
D: -
CDR3: CASSSTGRNQPQHF
DNA: TGTGCCAGCAGTTCCACAGGGCGCAATCAGCCCCAGCATTTT

V: TRBV11-2
J: TRBJ1-6
size: few
D: -
CDR3: CASSFETFSYNSPLHF
DNA: TGTGCCAGCAGCTTCGAGACATTCTCCTATAATTCACCCCTCCACTTT

V: TRBV5-4
J: TRBJ1-1
size: -
D: -
CDR3: CASSLARDKAFF
DNA: TGTGCCAGCAGCTTGGCCAGGGACAAAGCTTTCTTT

V: TRBV29-1
J: TRBJ1-2
size: few
D: TRBD1
CDR3: CSVETDRGGYGYTF
DNA: TGCAGCGTCGAGACCGACAGGGGAGGCTATGGCTACACCTTC

V: TRBV18
J: TRBJ2-5
size: -
D: -
CDR3: CASSLGQMETQYF
DNA: TGTGCCAGCTCACTTGGACAGATGGAGACCCAGTACTTC

V: TRBV18
J: TRBJ1-1
size: few
D: -
CDR3: CASSLYQGNTEAFF
DNA: TGTGCCAGCTCACTATATCAGGGGAACACTGAAGCTTTCTTT

V: TRBV18
J: TRBJ2-1
size: -
D: -
CDR3: CASSPALPGQFF
DNA: TGTGCCAGCTCACCAGCACTCCCAGGGCAGTTCTTC

V: TRBV21-1
J: TRBJ1-2
size: -
D: -
CDR3: CRCSRGSPGYGYTF
DNA: TGTCGTTGCTCCAGGGGTTCTCCGGGCTATGGCTACACCTTC

V: TRBV7-9
J: TRBJ1-1
size: few
D: -
CDR3: CASSPQGPPTEAFF
DNA: TGTGCCAGCAGCCCACAGGGTCCCCCCACTGAAGCTTTCTTT

V: TRBV10-3
J: TRBJ2-3
size: -
D: TRBD1
CDR3: CAISEQTGGPDTQYF
DNA: TGTGCCATCAGTGAGCAAACAGGGGGCCCAGATACGCAGTATTTT

V: TRBV30
J: TRBJ2-3
size: few
D: TRBD2
CDR3: CAWSPGTSGVADTQYF
DNA: TGTGCCTGGAGTCCAGGGACTAGCGGGGTCGCAGATACGCAGTATTTT

V: TRBV28
J: TRBJ2-3
size: -
D: TRBD2
CDR3: CASSAPLAGMTDTQYF
DNA: TGTGCCAGCAGTGCCCCCCTAGCGGGAATGACAGATACGCAGTATTTT

V: TRBV11-3
J: TRBJ2-2
size: -
D: TRBD2
CDR3: CASSLEAGSNTGELFF
DNA: TGTGCCAGCAGCCTAGAAGCGGGGTCGAACACCGGGGAGCTGTTTTTT

V: TRBV29-1
J: TRBJ2-5
size: -
D: TRBD1
CDR3: CSVAPTGLETQYF
DNA: TGCAGCGTGGCCCCGACAGGGCTGGAGACCCAGTACTTC

V: TRBV4-3
J: TRBJ2-2
size: -
D: -
CDR3: CASSQDRGNTGELFF
DNA: TGCGCCAGCAGCCAAGATCGGGGGAACACCGGGGAGCTGTTTTTT

V: TRBV30
J: TRBJ2-2
size: few
D: -
CDR3: CAWSGGSRQTGELFF
DNA: TGTGCCTGGAGTGGTGGTAGTCGACAAACCGGGGAGCTGTTTTTT

V: TRBV29-1
J: TRBJ1-2
size: few
D: TRBD1
CDR3: CSAVQGATGNGYTF
DNA: TGCAGCGCCGTACAGGGGGCGACAGGGAATGGCTACACCTTC

V: TRBV30
J: TRBJ1-2
size: few
D: TRBD1
CDR3: CAWSTGGVGYTF
DNA: TGTGCCTGGAGTACAGGGGGCGTGGGCTACACCTTC

V: TRBV19
J: TRBJ2-1
size: few
D: TRBD2
CDR3: CASSRIQAGPIYNEQFF
DNA: TGTGCCAGTAGCCGTATTCAAGCGGGACCAATCTACAATGAGCAGTTCTTC

V: TRBV5-1
J: TRBJ1-2
size: -
D: -
CDR3: CASSSSAGTYGYTF
DNA: TGCGCCAGCAGCTCGTCGGCAGGTACCTATGGCTACACCTTC

V: TRBV30
J: TRBJ1-1
size: few
D: TRBD1
CDR3: CAWTTPRQGRSRTEAFF
DNA: TGTGCCTGGACTACCCCCCGACAGGGACGATCGCGCACTGAAGCTTTCTTT

V: TRBV11-2
J: TRBJ2-3
size: few
D: TRBD2
CDR3: CASSFGYGTSGGNTQYF
DNA: TGTGCCAGCAGCTTCGGATATGGGACTAGCGGGGGGAATACGCAGTATTTT

V: TRBV19
J: TRBJ1-4
size: -
D: -
CDR3: CASGISPEGNNEKLFF
DNA: TGTGCCAGTGGAATCTCTCCAGAGGGCAATAATGAAAAACTGTTTTTT

V: TRBV2
J: TRBJ1-3
size: few
D: TRBD1
CDR3: CASRMDRAGNTIYF
DNA: TGTGCCAGCAGGATGGACAGGGCTGGAAACACCATATATTTT

V: TRBV5-1
J: TRBJ2-7
size: -
D: -
CDR3: CASSLVSGLTYEQYF
DNA: TGCGCCAGCAGCTTGGTTTCAGGTTTAACCTACGAGCAGTACTTC

V: TRBV4-3
J: TRBJ2-1
size: -
D: TRBD2
CDR3: CASSQGGLAGVFEQFF
DNA: TGCGCCAGCAGCCAAGGAGGACTAGCGGGAGTGTTTGAGCAGTTCTTC

V: TRBV19
J: TRBJ1-5
size: -
D: TRBD1
CDR3: CASSTLPGQVRGNQPQHF
DNA: TGTGCCAGTAGTACGCTCCCGGGACAGGTAAGGGGCAATCAGCCCCAGCATTTT

V: TRBV28
J: TRBJ2-5
size: once
D: TRBD1
CDR3: CASSSDRPRETQYF
DNA: TGTGCCAGCAGTTCGGACAGGCCGAGAGAGACCCAGTACTTC

V: TRBV6-5
J: TRBJ2-7
size: few
D: -
CDR3: CASSLQESSYEQYF
DNA: TGTGCCAGCAGTTTACAGGAGAGCTCCTACGAGCAGTACTTC

V: TRBV7-6
J: TRBJ2-7
size: -
D: -
CDR3: CASSLSLGGSYEQYF
DNA: TGTGCCAGCAGCTTAAGTCTCGGCGGCTCCTACGAGCAGTACTTC

V: TRBV30
J: TRBJ2-2
size: -
D: TRBD2
CDR3: CAWGRGLENTGELFF
DNA: TGTGCCTGGGGGAGGGGTCTTGAGAACACCGGGGAGCTGTTTTTT

V: TRBV5-6
J: TRBJ1-5
size: many
D: TRBD1
CDR3: CASSILGRGHDQPQHF
DNA: TGTGCCAGCAGCATTCTTGGCAGGGGGCATGATCAGCCCCAGCATTTT

V: TRBV19
J: TRBJ2-3
size: few
D: TRBD2
CDR3: CASSISPRGGYTDTQYF
DNA: TGTGCCAGTAGTATTTCCCCCCGGGGGGGGTACACAGATACGCAGTATTTT

V: TRBV10-2
J: TRBJ2-1
size: few
D: TRBD2
CDR3: CASSDFKRGGPFLYNEQFF
DNA: TGCGCCAGCAGTGATTTCAAGCGGGGGGGCCCCTTCCTCTACAATGAGCAGTTCTTC